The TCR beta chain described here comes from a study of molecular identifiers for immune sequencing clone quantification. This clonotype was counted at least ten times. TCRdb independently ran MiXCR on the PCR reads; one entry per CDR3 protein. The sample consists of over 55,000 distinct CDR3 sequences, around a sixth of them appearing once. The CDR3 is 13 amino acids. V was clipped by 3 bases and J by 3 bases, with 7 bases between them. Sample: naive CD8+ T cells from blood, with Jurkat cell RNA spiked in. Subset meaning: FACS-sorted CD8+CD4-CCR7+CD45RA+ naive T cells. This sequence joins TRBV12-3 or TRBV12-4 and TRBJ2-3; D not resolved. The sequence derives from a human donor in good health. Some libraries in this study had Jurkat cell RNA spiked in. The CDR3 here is CASSFTGTDTQYF. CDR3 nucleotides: TGTGCCAGCAGTTTTACTGGGACAGATACGCAGTATTTT.